The present TCR beta chain was sequenced within a study of T cell repertoires in cytomegalovirus infection. Overall study: Indicated by public TCR beta signatures were CMV infection and matching HLA type.

Germline-derived CDR1 and CDR2 are SGHNT and YENEEA. Trimming removed 4 bases from V and 4 bases from J, with 13 bases in between. The CDR3 spans 14 residues. Whole-study findings and limits: There were carriers of CMV plus the relevant HLA, and cumulative public TCR beta family frequency identified them. CMV-specific TCR beta clonotypes restricted by HLA-C were the ones dominating the ex vivo response.

MiXCR, run by TCRdb on the reads, gives a single entry per CDR3 protein. The sample contains around 350,000 distinct CDR3 sequences, approximately 18% of which appear only once. This clonotype has at least ten counts. Its target is unknown. The specimen was PBMCs. J is TRBJ2-5 and V is TRBV11-3; D unclear. The sequence came from a human donor in good health (CMV status not recorded). Some clones in this sample may be carry-over from other donors' samples. The CDR3 reads CASSYRSEGETQYF. In DNA, the CDR3 is TGTGCCAGCAGCTATAGATCAGAAGGAGAGACCCAGTACTTC.